The 5 T cell receptor beta chains reported below all come from one sample, sequenced in a study of early T cells in non-severe SARS-CoV-2 infection. One entry per CDR3 protein results from TCRdb running MiXCR on the 5' RACE reads. The sample holds 80,000 or so distinct CDR3 sequences, roughly 16% seen once. The sequencing sample was made of whole blood. Every receptor here comes from an adult who was a healthcare worker with PCR-confirmed SARS-CoV-2 infection or an uninfected control (not recorded which).

The chain combines TRBV20-1 with TRBJ2-5; D is unresolved. Trimming cost V 3 bases and J 2 bases, with 13 bases left between them. The CDR3 runs to 14 residues. Germline V gene lookup returns CDR1 DFQATT and CDR2 SNEGSKA (reference sequence). The CDR3 DNA reads as TGCAGTGCTAGGGAACTGCGGTTGCAAGAGACCCAGTACTTC. Translation: CSARELRLQETQYF.

This clonotype showed up just a few times. The chain joins TRBV6-5 to TRBJ1-2; D is undetermined. This CDR3 has 16 residues. Germline values: CDR1 MNHEY, CDR2 SVGAGI. The germline V and J ends were trimmed by 0 bases and 4 bases, with 15 bases remaining between them. CDR3 sequence: CASSYSSYSPSYGYTF. The CDR3 DNA reads TGTGCCAGCAGTTACTCGAGTTACAGCCCAAGCTATGGCTACACCTTC.

Ten or more counts support this clonotype. This chain uses TRBV6-4 with TRBJ2-3, with 10 bases aligning to TRBD2. CDR1 is MRHNA, CDR2 SNTAGT, per germline. Trimming at V came to 3 bases and at J to 2 bases, leaving 5 bases not matched to a gene. The CDR3 covers 16 residues. In DNA form, the CDR3 reads TGTGCCAGCAGTGAAGAGAGCGGGGGGGCCACAGATACGCAGTATTTT. It specifies CASSEESGGATDTQYF.

In this sample, this clonotype turned up many times. The CDR3 here is CATSAPGLAGGNEQFF. The CDR3 DNA reads as TGTGCCACCAGTGCTCCCGGACTAGCGGGGGGAAATGAGCAGTTCTTC. The chain combines TRBV24-1 with TRBJ2-1; 14 nucleotides agree with TRBD2. Trimming took 5 bases from V and 7 from J; bases not matched to a gene: 6. CDR3 length: 16 residues. Germline assignment: CDR1 KGHDR and CDR2 SFDVKD.

The V gene is TRBV4-2, the J gene TRBJ2-2; possibly TRBD1 for D (6 bases). V gave up 3 bases and J gave up 0 bases, with 11 bases separating them. CDR1 and CDR2 from the germline V gene are LGHNA and YNFKEQ. CDR3 length: 16 amino acids. The DNA for the CDR3 is TGTGCCAGCAGCCAGCAACAGGGACCGAACACCGGGGAGCTGTTTTTT. Protein sequence: CASSQQQGPNTGELFF.